Ten or more counts support the clone carrying this T cell receptor (beta chain). The antigen is unknown. This specimen belongs to a study of neurological immune-mediated disorders. Overall study results and limits: The most TCR clonal expansion was seen in HTLV-1-associated myelopathy, and the least was seen in multiple sclerosis, which fell below healthy controls.

In every sequencing run, more than 170 million TCR-beta sequences were generated from 15-18 subjects. TCRdb re-derived calls from the 5' RACE reads in MiXCR, one entry per CDR3 protein. The sample yields fewer than 55,000 distinct CDR3 sequences, 9% to 10% seen once. Described time point: longitudinal time-point 1 (baseline). The source of this sequence is a woman in her thirties or forties in good health. The specimen sequenced was PBMCs.

The CDR3 protein is CASSQDMEAPRANTEAFF. In DNA, the CDR3 is TGCGCCAGCAGCCAAGATATGGAGGCTCCACGGGCGAACACTGAAGCTTTCTTT. V gene TRBV4-3 combines with J gene TRBJ1-1; D gene ambiguous. The CDR3 length is 18 residues. Trimming took 0 bases from V and 1 from J, leaving 18 bases between them. Looked up from germline, CDR1 is LGHNA and CDR2 is YSLEER.